This TCR beta chain was identified during a study of vaccination and CD4 T cells after COVID-19. As for the study in general: Overlapping spike peptides from SARS-CoV-2, HCoV-NL63, HCoV-OC43 and HCoV-229E served to stimulate the cells.

Regarding the study as a whole: Although the median of SARS-CoV-2-reactive clonotypes rose from about 22 to 38, the change was not significant. Of the reactive clones in convalescent patients, a median around 86% showed up only post-vaccination.

This clonotype turned up a few times. Its specificity is unknown. At the Johns Hopkins FTIC core, DNA taken from cultured CD4+ T cells was sequenced by way of the Oncomine TCR Beta short-read assay. The authors extracted genomic DNA from cultured CD4+ T cells. Each CDR3 protein gets one entry after TCRdb re-called the PCR reads with MiXCR. The sample lists approximately 13,000 distinct CDR3 sequences; 79% were seen once. Regarding treatment: roughly 10-day PBMC culture with coronavirus spike peptide pools or control peptides (ViraFEST assay). Per the germline V gene, CDR1 is SGHVS and CDR2 is FQNEAQ. Trimming removed 1 base from V and 0 bases from J, with 7 bases in between. There are 14 residues in the CDR3.

Sequenced sample: CD4+ T cells from blood, cultured in vitro. The J gene is TRBJ2-7, the V gene TRBV7-8; D not certain. This sequence was found in a human donor who had recovered from COVID-19. The CDR3 sequence: CASSLGGPSYEQYF. The CDR3 bases are TGTGCCAGCAGCTTAGGAGGACCCTCCTACGAGCAGTACTTC.